These 27 T cell receptor beta chains share one sample of origin, sequenced in a study of blood T cell repertoires in COVID-19. The method was immunoSEQ multiplex PCR; TCRdb's version includes in-frame clones alone and lacks a portion of them. In the table there are approximately 240,000 clones, 75% to 90% of which are singletons. The material sequenced was peripheral blood. These TCRs come from a woman younger than 45 who had recovered from COVID-19.

The V gene is TRBV5-4, the J gene TRBJ1-1, with unresolved D. The CDR3 is made up of 13 amino acids. The germline V gene encodes CDR1 SGHNT and CDR2 YYREEE (reference sequence). Trimming removed 3 bases at V and 1 base at J, with 7 bases between. As DNA, the CDR3 is TGTGCCAGCAGCTCCGAGCCGAACACTGAAGCTTTCTTT. As protein: CASSSEPNTEAFF.

The V and J genes are TRBV7-2 and TRBJ1-4; D is unresolved. Germline V gene data show CDR1 as SGHTA and CDR2 as FQGNSA. Deletions cut 4 bases from V and 3 bases from J, with 3 bases between. This CDR3 spans 12 amino acids. DNA of the CDR3: TGTGCCAGCAGCTCCTCTAATGAAAAACTGTTTTTT. The encoded protein is CASSSSNEKLFF.

Concerning this clone: Mismatch with germline at one junction end may stem from a read error. The chain joins TRBV27 to TRBJ2-1; TRBD2 matches 9 bases. The CDR3 is 11 residues long. The germline V gene encodes CDR1 MNHEY and CDR2 SMNVEV (reference sequence). CDR3 in amino acids: CASSPGTSLLF. The DNA of the CDR3 is TGTGCCAGCAGCCCCGGGACTAGCTTACTCTTC.

This clone was counted only a few times. The rearrangement uses TRBV7-9 and TRBJ2-1, with D perhaps TRBD1 (5 bases). This CDR3 spans 11 amino acids. The germline V and J ends were trimmed by 4 bases and 14 bases, with 12 bases remaining between them. CDR1 SEHNR and CDR2 FQNEAQ come from the germline V gene (reference sequence). CDR3 in amino acids: CASSSRDSKFF. The CDR3 region has the DNA TGTGCCAGCAGCTCCAGGGATAGCAAGTTCTTC.

The chain couples TRBV3-1 (or the pseudogene TRBV3-2) to TRBJ2-7, with 9 bases aligning to TRBD1. The CDR3 runs 15 residues. Trimming took 1 base from V and 4 from J; bases not matched to a gene: 5. Germline V gives CDR1 LGHDT, CDR2 YNNKEL (reference sequence). As DNA, the CDR3 is TGTGCCAGCAGCCAAGGGGACAGGGTTCGGTACGAGCAGTACTTC. Protein sequence: CASSQGDRVRYEQYF.

This chain connects TRBV29-1 to TRBJ2-2; D ambiguous. Trimming shortened V by 7 bases and J by 0 bases, and 18 bases separated the two germline ends. The germline CDR1 and CDR2 sequences are SQVTM and ANQGSEA. The CDR3 spans 16 residues. The CDR3 nucleotides are TGCAGCGCCCTTAAAGGTGCAGGATCGAACACCGGGGAGCTGTTTTTT. Protein: CSALKGAGSNTGELFF.

This chain connects TRBV19 to TRBJ2-3, with a possible D match to TRBD1 (6 bases). This CDR3 comprises 16 residues. The V end was cut by 1 base, the J end by 4 bases, with 15 bases between. The V gene's germline CDR1 is LNHDA and CDR2 SQIVND (reference sequence). The DNA for the CDR3 is TGTGCCAGTAGTATAGCACGGTGGGCAGGGGCAGATACGCAGTATTTT. Residues: CASSIARWAGADTQYF.

With respect to this clone: The same CDR3 can be traced to other DNA sequences in this sample. The chain recombines TRBV12-3 or TRBV12-4 with TRBJ2-7, with a tentative D call TRBD1 (6 bases). There are 13 residues in the CDR3. V shed 6 bases and J shed 3 bases, with 12 bases lying between them. The CDR3 sequence: CASSLGQNYEQYF. CDR3 sequence (DNA): TGTGCCAGCAGCCTCGGACAGAACTACGAGCAGTACTTC.

This chain links TRBV19 with TRBJ1-5, with TRBD1 matching 7 bases. Germline V gives CDR1 LNHDA, CDR2 SQIVND (reference sequence). This CDR3 has 15 amino acids. V was clipped by 5 bases and J by 7 bases; unmatched bases: 11. The CDR3 protein is CASSHGTVRRQPQHF. CDR3 nucleotides: TGTGCCAGTAGTCATGGGACAGTTCGGAGGCAGCCCCAGCATTTT. Full variable domain (remainder filled in from reference TRBV19 and TRBJ1-5): DGGITQSPKYLFRKEGQNVTLSCEQNLNHDAMYWYRQDPGQGLRLIYYSQIVNDFQKGDIAEGYSVSREKKESFPLTVTSAQKNPTAFYLCASSHGTVRRQPQHFGDGTRLSIL.

The CDR3 DNA reads as TGTGCCAGCAGCGCGGACAGGGGGACAGATACGCAGTATTTT. Encoded protein: CASSADRGTDTQYF. The chain has TRBV9 and TRBJ2-3; 10 bases are a match to TRBD1. V trimming: 3 bases; J trimming: 3 bases; junction bases outside the gene matches: 1. CDR1 and CDR2 from the germline V gene are SGDLS and YYNGEE. This CDR3 region has 14 residues.

Here the CDR3 reads CASTPAGGEYGYTF. The CDR3 bases are TGTGCCAGTACCCCGGCGGGGGGGGAATATGGCTACACCTTC. The rearrangement links TRBV19 to TRBJ1-2; perhaps TRBD1 as D (5 bases). V was cut by 7 bases and J by 5 bases, with 17 bases left in between. This CDR3 comprises 14 residues. CDR1 and CDR2 from the germline V gene are LNHDA and SQIVND (reference sequence).

This chain uses TRBV3-1 (or the pseudogene TRBV3-2) with TRBJ2-2, with 7 bases identical to TRBD1. Trimming took 4 bases from V and 2 from J; bases not matched to a gene: 4. Germline-derived CDR1 and CDR2 are LGHDT and YNNKEL (reference sequence). The CDR3 sequence is 15 residues long. This CDR3 reads CASSLGQLNTGELFF. The CDR3 nucleotides are TGTGCCAGCAGCCTGGGACAGCTAAACACCGGGGAGCTGTTTTTT.

V gene TRBV3-1 (or the pseudogene TRBV3-2) combines with J gene TRBJ2-1; D is undetermined. Germline V gene sequence: CDR1 LGHDT, CDR2 YNNKEL (reference sequence). There are 16 residues in the CDR3. Trimming cost V 1 base and J 3 bases, with 13 bases left between them. The CDR3 sequence: CASSQVPPVRYNEQFF. CDR3 nucleotide sequence: TGTGCCAGCAGCCAAGTCCCGCCGGTCCGCTACAATGAGCAGTTCTTC.

The chain uses TRBV6-1 and TRBJ1-2, with D possibly TRBD1 on 5 matching bases. Trimming shortened V by 3 bases and J by 3 bases, and 8 bases separated the two germline ends. Looked up from germline, CDR1 is MNHNS and CDR2 is SASEGT. The CDR3 sequence is 13 residues long. CDR3 loop: CASSETEDYGYTF. As DNA, the CDR3 is TGTGCCAGCAGTGAGACAGAGGACTATGGCTACACCTTC.

The chain combines TRBV11-2 with TRBJ1-1; tentative D call: TRBD1 (6 bases). CDR1 is SGHAT and CDR2 is FQNNGV in the germline V gene. The CDR3 has 14 residues. V lost 10 bases and J lost 0, with 15 bases in between. The CDR3 DNA sequence: TGTGCCATCAGAGGGGGAGCCTTGAACACTGAAGCTTTCTTT. It encodes CAIRGGALNTEAFF. The full variable domain, its missing parts supplied by reference TRBV11-2 and TRBJ1-1, is EAGVAQSPRYKIIEKRQSVAFWCNPISGHATLYWYQQILGQGPKLLIQFQNNGVVDDSQLPKDRFSAERLKGVDSTLKIQPAKLEDSAVYLCAIRGGALNTEAFFGQGTRLTVV.

J is TRBJ1-5 and V is TRBV6-1; possible D gene TRBD1, 5 bases. V lost 4 bases, J lost 0 bases, and 16 bases lay in between. Per germline, CDR1 MNHNS and CDR2 SASEGT. The CDR3 is 17 residues long. The CDR3 here is CASSVGLGGNSNQPQHF. CDR3 DNA sequence: TGTGCCAGCAGTGTAGGCCTGGGGGGAAATAGCAATCAGCCCCAGCATTTT.

The chain uses TRBV12-3 or TRBV12-4 and TRBJ2-1; 8 bases are shared with TRBD1. The CDR3 has 13 amino acids. V lost 8 bases to trimming and J lost 6 bases; unmatched junction nucleotides: 6. In DNA, the CDR3 is TGTGCCAGCCAAGGGACAGGCTCCAATGAGCAGTTCTTC. The encoded protein is CASQGTGSNEQFF.

The genes are TRBV7-9 and TRBJ2-5, with D maybe TRBD2 (5 bases). The V and J ends lost 3 bases and 1 base respectively, with 9 bases between them. CDR3 length: 14 residues. Germline lookup yields CDR1 SEHNR and CDR2 FQNEAQ (reference sequence). The CDR3 protein is CASSFWETQETQYF. In DNA, the CDR3 is TGTGCCAGCAGCTTCTGGGAGACCCAAGAGACCCAGTACTTC.

The chain combines TRBV6-2 or TRBV6-3 with TRBJ2-2; 7 bases fit TRBD1. V was clipped by 2 bases and J by 6 bases; unmatched bases: 6. The CDR3 is 15 amino acids. CDR1 and CDR2 from the germline V gene are MNHEY and SVGEGT. The CDR3 region is CASSYGDRASGELFF. CDR3 bases: TGTGCCAGCAGTTACGGTGACAGGGCATCCGGGGAGCTGTTTTTT.

The chain has TRBV6-2 or TRBV6-3 and TRBJ2-5, with D maybe TRBD2 (7 bases). The length of the CDR3 is 15 residues. Germline CDR1 reads MNHEY; CDR2 reads SVGEGT. Trimming removed 2 bases at V and 4 bases at J, with 14 bases between. For the CDR3, the DNA is TGTGCCAGCAGTTACGAGGGGGGGCTTGGAGAGACCCAGTACTTC. Protein product: CASSYEGGLGETQYF.

Worth noting for this clone: A read error may account for a junction end that differs from germline. The chain joins TRBV7-8 to TRBJ2-3; D is possibly TRBD2 (6 bases). Germline CDR1 is SGHVS and CDR2 is FQNEAQ. The CDR3 has 13 amino acids. CDR3 sequence reads: CASSLAEGRGTVF. The DNA for the CDR3 is TGTGCCAGCAGCTTAGCGGAGGGACGAGGGACGGTTTTT.

V usage is TRBV16 and J usage is TRBJ2-7; D gene unclear. The germline V gene encodes CDR1 KGHSY and CDR2 FQNENV. The CDR3 sequence is 14 residues long. V lost 4 bases to trimming and J lost 3 bases, with 13 bases between them. CDR3 coding DNA: TGTGCCAGCAGCCTCGACAAGCTTCGCTACGAGCAGTACTTC. Its protein product is CASSLDKLRYEQYF.

This chain joins TRBV5-6 and TRBJ2-7; 7 nucleotides line up with TRBD1. This CDR3 has 14 residues. V was clipped by 0 bases and J by 1 base; unmatched bases: 1. CDR1 and CDR2 from the germline V gene are SGHDT and YYEEEE. The CDR3 nucleotides read TGTGCCAGCAGCTTGGCGGGACAGTCCTACGAGCAGTACTTC. Residues: CASSLAGQSYEQYF. The whole variable domain, remainder taken from reference TRBV5-6 and TRBJ2-7, is DAGVTQSPTHLIKTRGQQVTLRCSPKSGHDTVSWYQQALGQGPQFIFQYYEEEERQRGNFPDRFSGHQFPNYSSELNVNALLLGDSALYLCASSLAGQSYEQYFGPGTRLTVT.

V and J are TRBV19 and TRBJ1-1; 7 bases are shared with TRBD1. The J segment lost 2 bases and the V segment lost 7 bases, leaving 7 bases of the junction unmatched. CDR3 length: 14 amino acids. Germline values: CDR1 LNHDA, CDR2 SQIVND (reference sequence). CDR3 sequence reads: CASNDRVYNTEAFF. The CDR3 DNA sequence: TGTGCCAGTAACGACAGGGTTTACAACACTGAAGCTTTCTTT.

This sequence joins TRBV14 and TRBJ1-2; 8 bases match TRBD1. The V and J ends lost 0 bases and 3 bases, in that order; junction bases with no gene match: 9. The CDR3 extends over 17 amino acids. Germline V lookup: CDR1 SGHDN, CDR2 FVKESK. The CDR3 protein is CASSQDIIPGGDYGYTF. The CDR3 nucleotides read TGTGCCAGCAGCCAAGATATCATCCCAGGGGGCGACTATGGCTACACCTTC.

The gene calls are TRBV7-8 and TRBJ2-5; D may be TRBD1 (5 bases). Germline CDR1 is SGHVS and CDR2 is FQNEAQ. The V end lost 4 bases, the J end lost 4 bases, and 16 bases lay between the germline ends. The CDR3 is made up of 15 amino acids. CDR3 nucleotides: TGTGCCAGCAGCTCAGACAGATTCAGAAGAGAGACCCAGTACTTC. Protein: CASSSDRFRRETQYF.

The chain combines TRBV13 with TRBJ2-7; TRBD2 matches 11 bases. CDR1 is PRHDT and CDR2 is FYEKMQ in the germline V gene (reference sequence). The CDR3 runs 15 residues. With V trimmed by 4 bases and J by 3 bases, 5 bases remained unmatched. This chain's CDR3 is CASSSLAGGLYEQYF. The DNA for the CDR3 is TGTGCCAGCAGCTCCTTAGCGGGGGGGCTCTACGAGCAGTACTTC. Full variable domain (rest looked up from reference TRBV13 and TRBJ2-7): AAGVIQSPRHLIKEKRETATLKCYPIPRHDTVYWYQQGPGQDPQFLISFYEKMQSDKGSIPDRFSAQQFSDYHSELNMSSLELGDSALYFCASSSLAGGLYEQYFGPGTRLTVT.